These 26 T cell receptor beta chains share one sample of origin, sequenced in a study of blood T cells in healthy people across ages. Using a J-beta primer mix together with a sample-barcoded 5' primer, a second PCR was run for roughly 7 to 11 cycles. One entry per CDR3 protein results from TCRdb running MiXCR on the 5' RACE reads. The table lists about 1.4 million distinct CDR3 sequences, roughly 64% of them singletons. Sequencing input: blood. The origin of the receptors is a man in his late teens or twenties in good health.

The rearrangement links TRBV7-6 to TRBJ1-1, with 8 bases matching TRBD1. The V gene end was trimmed by 4 bases and the J gene end by 0 bases; junction bases not matched to a gene: 7. The CDR3 loop spans 16 amino acids. CDR1 is SGHVS and CDR2 is FNYEAQ in the germline V gene. The CDR3: CASSSRGTGMNTEAFF. The CDR3, as DNA: TGTGCCAGCAGCTCCCGTGGGACAGGCATGAACACTGAAGCTTTCTTT.

A few counts support this clonotype. V is TRBV29-1 and J is TRBJ2-7, with D hard to call. Looked up from germline, CDR1 is SQVTM and CDR2 is ANQGSEA. This CDR3 comprises 12 residues. V was cut by 4 bases and J by 3 bases, with 10 bases left in between. CDR3 nucleotides: TGCAGCGTTGCTAGGGCAGGCTACGAGCAGTACTTC. This codes for CSVARAGYEQYF.

The DNA for the CDR3 is TGCAGTGGAAACGGACAGATCCAAGAGACCCAGTACTTC. Protein: CSGNGQIQETQYF. The genes are TRBV20-1 and TRBJ2-5; a possible D gene is TRBD1 (6 bases). This CDR3 is built from 13 residues. Germline CDR1 reads DFQATT; CDR2 reads SNEGSKA (reference sequence). Deletions cut 7 bases from V and 1 base from J, with 13 bases between.

The genes are TRBV9 and TRBJ2-1, with D unresolved. The end of the DNA is better explained by TRBJ2-7, so the J call may be wrong. The germline V gene has CDR1 SGDLS and CDR2 YYNGEE. This CDR3 contains 16 residues. The CDR3 loop is CASSVEWAGIHNEQYF. The CDR3 DNA follows: TGTGCCAGCAGCGTAGAGTGGGCTGGGATCCACAATGAGCAGTACTTC.

This CDR3 reads CASSYSAGTYNEQYF. DNA for the CDR3: TGTGCCAGCAGTTACTCCGCAGGAACCTACAATGAGCAGTACTTC. The V gene is TRBV6-5, the J gene TRBJ2-1; D is ambiguous. Gene TRBJ2-7 matches the end of the DNA better, so the J call may be wrong. Germline V CDR1 and CDR2: MNHEY, SVGAGI. The CDR3 is 15 residues long.

The chain links TRBV5-1 to TRBJ2-1, with D possibly matching TRBD1 (5 bases). Germline-derived CDR1 and CDR2 are SGHRS and YFSETQ. CDR3 length equals 14 residues. V lost 2 bases and J 4 bases, leaving 10 bases between the germline ends. This CDR3 reads CASSLETGYNEQFF. CDR3 DNA sequence: TGCGCCAGCAGCTTAGAAACAGGATACAATGAGCAGTTCTTC.

V is TRBV20-1 and J is TRBJ2-3, with 8 bases that match TRBD2. The junction had 11 bases not matched to a gene; V was cut back by 7 bases and J by 5 bases. The CDR3 length is 14 residues. CDR1 is DFQATT, CDR2 SNEGSKA, per germline (reference sequence). The CDR3 nucleotides read TGCAGTGGACAGGCCCGGGAGGGTCAAGATACGCAGTATTTT. This gives the protein CSGQAREGQDTQYF.

The chain employs TRBV20-1 and TRBJ1-5; 8 bases are a match to TRBD1. V lost 6 bases and J lost 6; bases outside the gene matches: 10. The CDR3 has 14 residues. The germline CDR1 and CDR2 sequences are DFQATT and SNEGSKA (reference sequence). The CDR3 region is CSAGGQGVLQPQHF. CDR3 DNA sequence: TGCAGTGCGGGCGGACAGGGAGTCCTTCAGCCCCAGCATTTT.

The chain links TRBV4-1 to TRBJ2-7; perhaps TRBD2 as D (6 bases). CDR3 length: 16 amino acids. The V and J ends lost 4 bases and 3 bases respectively, with 19 bases between them. Germline loops: CDR1 MGHRA, CDR2 YSYEKL. CDR3 sequence: CASSLGGDPGGYEQYF. CDR3 DNA sequence: TGCGCCAGCAGCCTAGGAGGGGACCCAGGAGGCTACGAGCAGTACTTC.

The V and J genes are TRBV27 and TRBJ2-1; 8 nucleotides agree with TRBD2. CDR3 length equals 17 residues. With 6 bases clipped from V and 3 bases from J, the junction kept 13 bases outside the gene matches. CDR1 is MNHEY and CDR2 is SMNVEV in the germline V gene (reference sequence). The CDR3 sequence: CASSSPLTSGYYNEQFF. The CDR3 DNA is TGTGCCAGCAGCTCTCCTCTTACTAGCGGATACTACAATGAGCAGTTCTTC.

J is TRBJ2-1 and V is TRBV6-5, with D unresolved. This CDR3 has 16 residues. Germline CDR1 reads MNHEY; CDR2 reads SVGAGI. The V gene lost 2 bases and the J gene lost 0 bases, with 11 bases spanning the gap. The CDR3 DNA reads TGTGCCAGCAGTTACGTTGGCGGCTACTCCTACAATGAGCAGTTCTTC. Translated, it gives CASSYVGGYSYNEQFF.

The chain employs TRBV29-1 and TRBJ2-3; tentative D call: TRBD2 (5 bases). Between the trimmed V and J ends, which lost 3 bases and 3 bases, there was a span of 13 bases. The CDR3 contains 14 residues. Looked up from germline, CDR1 is SQVTM and CDR2 is ANQGSEA. In DNA, the CDR3 is TGCAGCGTTGACCGAGGGATTCTAACAGATACGCAGTATTTT. It codes for CSVDRGILTDTQYF.

This clonotype was counted a few times. V is TRBV29-1 and J is TRBJ2-3, with no clear D. V was cut by 4 bases and J by 0 bases, with 14 bases left in between. The CDR3 length is 15 residues. Germline values: CDR1 SQVTM, CDR2 ANQGSEA. CDR3 DNA: TGCAGCGTTGCCCTAGACGGAAGGAGCACAGATACGCAGTATTTT. Amino acids: CSVALDGRSTDTQYF.

This clonotype was observed a handful of times. The chain recombines TRBV20-1 with TRBJ1-5, with TRBD1 identical over 7 bases. This CDR3 spans 16 amino acids. Trimming took 3 bases from V and 0 from J; bases not matched to a gene: 8. Germline lookup yields CDR1 DFQATT and CDR2 SNEGSKA (reference sequence). DNA of the CDR3: TGCAGTGCTAGCCCCACAGGGGTCTATAGCAATCAGCCCCAGCATTTT. Protein: CSASPTGVYSNQPQHF.

This clonotype was counted only a few times. This chain uses TRBV6-6 with TRBJ1-4; the D is unclear. Between the trimmed V and J ends, which lost 3 bases and 5 bases, there was a span of 13 bases. From germline, CDR1 is MNHNY and CDR2 SVGAGI (reference sequence). The CDR3 has 15 residues. The CDR3 spells CASSYSVAANEKLFF. The CDR3 DNA sequence: TGTGCCAGCAGTTATTCTGTGGCAGCAAATGAAAAACTGTTTTTT.

J is TRBJ2-3 and V is TRBV29-1; 9 bases are shared with TRBD2. V was pared by 7 bases and J by 5 bases, with 25 bases of the junction left unmatched. Germline CDR1 is SQVTM and CDR2 is ANQGSEA. The CDR3 loop spans 19 amino acids. Here the CDR3 DNA reads TGCAGCGCCCCCCTGACGGCAGGGGGTTCGACTAGCGGTTTAGATACGCAGTATTTT. Protein sequence: CSAPLTAGGSTSGLDTQYF.

A word on this clonotype: As the CDR3 is not closed by the conserved phenylalanine or tryptophan, this likely results from a read error. The DNA is left out, because the CDR3 cannot be placed on it with certainty; the CDR3 is given as TCRdb lists it. This chain uses TRBV2 with TRBJ2-3; TRBD1 is the table's D call and was not checked against the DNA. Germline CDR1 and CDR2: SNHLY and FYNNEI. The CDR3 is 13 residues long, ends included. The CDR3 loop is CARVTGGTDTEYV.

This chain links TRBV4-1 with TRBJ1-1; 8 positions agree with TRBD1. The CDR3 runs 16 residues. V lost 0 bases, J lost 5 bases, and 8 bases stayed unmatched. The germline V gene has CDR1 MGHRA and CDR2 YSYEKL. CDR3 nucleotides: TGCGCCAGCAGCCAAGATTTTCAGGGGGCGAGGACTGAAGCTTTCTTT. Its translation is CASSQDFQGARTEAFF.

Only a few counts were recorded for this clonotype. This sequence joins TRBV29-1 and TRBJ1-5; D is ambiguous. V was shortened by 4 bases and J by 6 bases, with 13 bases between the two germline ends. The CDR3 sequence is 13 residues long. Germline V gene lookup returns CDR1 SQVTM and CDR2 ANQGSEA. The CDR3 coding sequence is TGCAGCGTTGGGGAGGGTCTCTCTCAGCCCCAGCATTTT. This gives the protein CSVGEGLSQPQHF.

This clonotype was observed a handful of times. The chain couples TRBV7-9 to TRBJ2-7, with a weak D call TRBD1 (6 bases). V was pared by 5 bases and J by 10 bases, with 24 bases between. Germline CDR1 is SEHNR and CDR2 is FQNEAQ (reference sequence). The CDR3 has 15 residues. The DNA for the CDR3 is TGTGCCAGCAGCACTTCGGGACAACGGTCGCCTAGACAGTACTTC. It is translated as CASSTSGQRSPRQYF.

The J gene is TRBJ2-7, the V gene TRBV15; D gene unclear. Trimming removed 1 base from V and 10 bases from J, with 11 bases in between. Germline loops: CDR1 LNHNV, CDR2 YYDKDF (reference sequence). The CDR3 contains 12 residues. CDR3 amino acids: CATSRAREAQYF. The DNA of the CDR3 is TGTGCCACCAGCAGAGCCAGAGAGGCCCAGTACTTC. Looking up the rest from reference TRBV15 and TRBJ2-7 gives the full variable domain: DAMVIQNPRYQVTQFGKPVTLSCSQTLNHNVMYWYQQKSSQAPKLLFHYYDKDFNNEADTPDNFQSRRPNTSFCFLDIRSPGLGDTAMYLCATSRAREAQYFGPGTRLTVT.

This chain uses TRBV7-9 with TRBJ2-1, with D tentatively TRBD2 (7 bases). Germline loops: CDR1 SEHNR, CDR2 FQNEAQ (reference sequence). The germline V and J ends were trimmed by 5 bases and 7 bases, with 18 bases remaining between them. This CDR3 spans 15 amino acids. The CDR3 region has the DNA TGTGCCAGCAGCCGAGGGGGGGGCGCTGATAATGAGCAGTTCTTC. It yields the protein CASSRGGGADNEQFF.

This clonotype has a single count. V gene TRBV3-1 combines with J gene TRBJ2-7; D possibly corresponds to TRBD2 (5 bases). The V and J ends lost 3 bases and 3 bases respectively, with 15 bases between them. The CDR3 is made up of 15 amino acids. Germline V gene data show CDR1 as LGHDT and CDR2 as YNNKEL (reference sequence). CDR3 protein: CASSHFQTGYYEQYF. CDR3 bases: TGTGCCAGCAGCCACTTCCAAACGGGGTACTACGAGCAGTACTTC.

The chain joins TRBV7-2 to TRBJ2-2; TRBD2 matches at 11 bases. Germline assignment: CDR1 SGHTA and CDR2 FQGNSA. V shed 1 base, J shed 2 bases, and the junction held 6 bases outside the gene matches. The CDR3 contains 18 residues. CDR3 residues: CASSLDPSGGPNTGELFF. CDR3 coding DNA: TGTGCCAGCAGCTTAGATCCTAGCGGGGGGCCTAACACCGGGGAGCTGTTTTTT.

The chain recombines TRBV27 with TRBJ2-2; D could derive from TRBD1 or TRBD2 (6 bases each). Trimming removed 5 bases from V and 5 bases from J, with 24 bases in between. This CDR3 has 18 amino acids. Germline-derived CDR1 and CDR2 are MNHEY and SMNVEV (reference sequence). The CDR3 DNA is TGTGCCAGCAGTCCCAAATTAGGGGGGACGATTCGTACCGGGGAGCTGTTTTTT. As protein: CASSPKLGGTIRTGELFF.

The rearrangement uses TRBV9 and TRBJ2-1; the match to TRBD1 covers 8 bases. CDR1 SGDLS and CDR2 YYNGEE come from the germline V gene. This CDR3 is 17 amino acids long. The trim removed 1 base at V and 4 bases at J, leaving 10 bases unmatched. CDR3 sequence reads: CASSVSLGQGPYNEQFF. Here the CDR3 DNA reads TGTGCCAGCAGCGTATCCCTCGGACAGGGTCCGTACAATGAGCAGTTCTTC. The full variable domain, in which reference TRBV9 and TRBJ2-1 provide the parts outside the CDR3, is DSGVTQTPKHLITATGQRVTLRCSPRSGDLSVYWYQQSLDQGLQFLIQYYNGEERAKGNILERFSAQQFPDLHSELNLSSLELGDSALYFCASSVSLGQGPYNEQFFGPGTRLTVL.